This passage covers 32 T cell receptor beta chains from one sample sequenced in a study of blood T cell repertoires in COVID-19. Produced via immunoSEQ multiplex PCR; TCRdb's table is partial and in-frame only. Among a few hundred thousand clones, roughly 80% were seen once, and the ten largest hold under 5%. Input material: PBMCs or T cells enriched from blood (not recorded which). The receptors come from a man aged 25 to 40 with acute COVID-19.

The chain carries TRBV9 and TRBJ2-2; 8 bases align to TRBD1. The length of the CDR3 is 15 residues. Germline trimming cut 0 bases from V and 6 bases from J; bases unmatched to any gene: 4. Germline CDR1 is SGDLS and CDR2 is YYNGEE. The DNA of the CDR3 is TGTGCCAGCAGCGTAGGGGACAGGTACGCCGGGGAGCTGTTTTTT. It translates to CASSVGDRYAGELFF.

The chain employs TRBV9 and TRBJ2-2; D gene ambiguous. The ends were cut back, 2 bases at V and 0 bases at J, with 8 bases in the middle. The CDR3 consists of 15 residues. The germline V gene encodes CDR1 SGDLS and CDR2 YYNGEE. The CDR3 nucleotides read TGTGCCAGCAGCGTGGGCAGATCGAACACCGGGGAGCTGTTTTTT. It translates to CASSVGRSNTGELFF.

J is TRBJ1-5 and V is TRBV19; TRBD1 agrees at 8 bases. CDR3 length: 13 residues. Germline V gene sequence: CDR1 LNHDA, CDR2 SQIVND (reference sequence). J gave up 6 bases and V 8 bases, and 6 bases lay outside the gene matches. In DNA, the CDR3 is TGTGCCAGTTCGGACAGGGAGGGTCAGCCCCAGCATTTT. The encoded protein is CASSDREGQPQHF.

The chain is built from TRBV30 and TRBJ1-2; D unresolved. In germline, CDR1 is GTSNPN, CDR2 SVGIG (reference sequence). The V gene lost 3 bases and the J gene lost 1 base, with 18 bases spanning the gap. The CDR3 covers 16 residues. The CDR3 region is CAWSIPPLGINYGYTF. The CDR3 DNA follows: TGTGCCTGGAGCATTCCGCCGCTCGGGATTAACTATGGCTACACCTTC.

The chain uses TRBV6-4 and TRBJ2-3; maybe TRBD2 (5 bases). V dropped 3 bases and J dropped 1 base, with 5 bases sitting between them. Germline V lookup: CDR1 MRHNA, CDR2 SNTAGT. The CDR3 loop spans 13 amino acids. The CDR3 here is CASSEAGTDTQYF. The CDR3 DNA reads TGTGCCAGCAGTGAAGCGGGCACAGATACGCAGTATTTT.

The rearrangement uses TRBV5-8 and TRBJ1-2, with TRBD1 matching 7 bases. In germline, CDR1 is SGHTS, CDR2 YDEGEE. This CDR3 comprises 12 residues. Germline trimming cut 4 bases from V and 5 bases from J; bases unmatched to any gene: 2. The CDR3 nucleotides are TGTGCCAGCAGCAAACAGGGGTATGGCTACACCTTC. Translation gives CASSKQGYGYTF.

The rearrangement joins TRBV10-1 to TRBJ2-7; possibly TRBD2 for D (5 bases). Germline-derived CDR1 and CDR2 are WNHNN and SYGVQD (reference sequence). V was clipped by 0 bases and J by 4 bases, with 10 bases between them. The CDR3 is 14 amino acids. CDR3 sequence reads: CASSESAGRYEQYV. Written as DNA, the CDR3 is TGCGCCAGCAGTGAGTCGGCGGGTAGGTACGAGCAGTACGTC.

This clone was picked up one time. The gene calls are TRBV5-5 and TRBJ2-3; 10 bases are a match to TRBD1. V lost 1 base and J lost 2; bases outside the gene matches: 4. CDR3 length equals 16 residues. CDR1 and CDR2 (germline): SGHKS, YYEKEE (reference sequence). The CDR3 nucleotides read TGTGCCAGCAGCTTGAGGGGACAGGGGTTCACAGATACGCAGTATTTT. Its translation: CASSLRGQGFTDTQYF.

The V call is TRBV19, the J call TRBJ1-4; D might be TRBD1 (5 bases). Between the trimmed V and J ends, which lost 7 bases and 2 bases, there was a span of 14 bases. Germline V lookup: CDR1 LNHDA, CDR2 SQIVND (reference sequence). The CDR3 totals 15 residues. The chain's CDR3 is CASIGGGATNEKLFF. DNA for the CDR3: TGTGCCAGTATTGGAGGAGGGGCGACTAATGAAAAACTGTTTTTT.

This clone was recorded only once. The CDR3 DNA sequence: TGTGCCAGCAGTTACGGGGGAGGGCCCAATGAGCAGTTCTTC. It encodes CASSYGGGPNEQFF. J is TRBJ2-1 and V is TRBV6-6; 7 positions match TRBD2. V dropped 2 bases and J dropped 6; count of bases not matched to a gene: 4. CDR1 and CDR2 (germline): MNHNY, SVGAGI (reference sequence). CDR3 length equals 14 residues.

The chain recombines TRBV7-9 with TRBJ2-5, with 10 bases aligning to TRBD2. Germline CDR1 SEHNR, CDR2 FQNEAQ (reference sequence). This CDR3 contains 16 residues. V was pared by 2 bases and J by 6 bases, with 9 bases of the junction left unmatched. The CDR3 region is CASSLSESGRGKTQYF. CDR3 coding DNA: TGTGCCAGCAGCTTATCTGAAAGCGGGAGGGGGAAGACCCAGTACTTC. The full variable domain, its missing parts supplied by reference TRBV7-9 and TRBJ2-5, is DTGVSQNPRHKITKRGQNVTFRCDPISEHNRLYWYRQTLGQGPEFLTYFQNEAQLEKSRLLSDRFSAERPKGSFSTLEIQRTEQGDSAMYLCASSLSESGRGKTQYFGPGTRLLVL.

This sequence joins TRBV6-5 and TRBJ2-2, with a weak D call TRBD1 (6 bases). V dropped 0 bases and J dropped 4 bases, with 12 bases sitting between them. There are 16 residues in the CDR3. From germline, CDR1 is MNHEY and CDR2 SVGAGI. CDR3 in amino acids: CASSYSSGASTGELFF. CDR3 nucleotide sequence: TGTGCCAGCAGTTACTCTTCAGGGGCCTCCACCGGGGAGCTGTTTTTT.

This clone came up a few times. This rearrangement joins TRBV7-2 to TRBJ1-6; 7 nucleotides align to TRBD1. J lost 7 bases, V lost 4 bases, and 4 bases had no gene match. Germline V gene data show CDR1 as SGHTA and CDR2 as FQGNSA. The CDR3 runs to 14 residues. As DNA, the CDR3 is TGTGCCAGCAGCTCGACAGGGACAAATTCACCCCTCCACTTT. Translation gives CASSSTGTNSPLHF.

The CDR3 reads CASSQRPSGGQETQYF. CDR3 nucleotide sequence: TGTGCCAGCAGCCAAAGGCCTAGCGGGGGCCAAGAGACCCAGTACTTC. This chain connects TRBV3-1 (or the pseudogene TRBV3-2) to TRBJ2-5; TRBD2 matches 10 bases. This CDR3 comprises 16 residues. The V and J ends lost 2 bases and 1 base, in that order; junction bases with no gene match: 4. Germline CDR1 LGHDT, CDR2 YNNKEL (reference sequence).

This chain links TRBV20-1 with TRBJ2-1; 11 bases map to TRBD2. V dropped 3 bases and J dropped 1; count of bases not matched to a gene: 11. This CDR3 is built from 18 residues. Germline-derived CDR1 and CDR2 are DFQATT and SNEGSKA (reference sequence). The CDR3 DNA follows: TGCAGTGCTAGTCCTGGGCTAGCGGGAGGCCTATCCTACAATGAGCAGTTCTTC. Translating it yields CSASPGLAGGLSYNEQFF.

V is TRBV7-2 and J is TRBJ2-1; TRBD2 matches 8 bases. The length of the CDR3 is 17 residues. The germline CDR1 and CDR2 sequences are SGHTA and FQGNSA. V gave up 0 bases and J gave up 7 bases; unmatched junction bases: 11. CDR3 DNA: TGTGCCAGCAGCTTAGCTGGCAGCGGGAGTCCAGGGAATGAGCAGTTCTTC. Translated, it gives CASSLAGSGSPGNEQFF.

For this clone: At one boundary the junction diverges from the germline segment, which might be a read error. V and J are TRBV5-6 and TRBJ2-3, with a weak D call TRBD2 (5 bases). The CDR3 runs 11 residues. Germline V gene sequence: CDR1 SGHDT, CDR2 YYEEEE. The DNA for the CDR3 is TGTGCCAGCAGTTTGGACTCCTCGCAGTATTTT. Its protein product is CASSLDSSQYF.

This clone has only a few counts. This sequence joins TRBV5-1 and TRBJ2-5, with 7 nucleotides matching TRBD1. CDR1 SGHRS and CDR2 YFSETQ come from the germline V gene. This CDR3 is built from 14 residues. Trimming at V came to 4 bases and at J to 3 bases, leaving 6 bases not matched to a gene. The CDR3 DNA follows: TGCGCCAGCAGCCCGAGGGGGCGGAAAGAGACCCAGTACTTC. Residues: CASSPRGRKETQYF.

This chain joins TRBV29-1 and TRBJ2-2, with 8 bases aligning to TRBD2. The germline V gene encodes CDR1 SQVTM and CDR2 ANQGSEA. The CDR3 runs to 14 residues. V trimming: 6 bases; J trimming: 1 base; junction bases outside the gene matches: 4. CDR3 protein: CSVASGRNTGELFF. The CDR3 coding sequence is TGCAGCGTGGCTAGCGGGCGGAACACCGGGGAGCTGTTTTTT.

This rearrangement joins TRBV21-1 to TRBJ1-3. TRBV21-1 is reported as a pseudogene. This CDR3 is 15 amino acids long. The CDR3 spells CASSKVVYSGNTIYF. The CDR3 bases are TGTGCCAGCAGCAAAGTCGTTTACTCTGGAAACACCATATATTTT.

This sequence joins TRBV11-2 and TRBJ2-3, with D possibly TRBD2 on 7 matching bases. Germline loops: CDR1 SGHAT, CDR2 FQNNGV. Trimming removed 4 bases from V and 2 bases from J, with 13 bases in between. This CDR3 comprises 15 residues. The CDR3 is CASSWGGSLTDTQYF. The CDR3 bases are TGTGCCAGCAGCTGGGGGGGCTCGCTCACAGATACGCAGTATTTT. Full variable domain (remainder filled in from reference TRBV11-2 and TRBJ2-3): EAGVAQSPRYKIIEKRQSVAFWCNPISGHATLYWYQQILGQGPKLLIQFQNNGVVDDSQLPKDRFSAERLKGVDSTLKIQPAKLEDSAVYLCASSWGGSLTDTQYFGPGTRLTVL.

This clone came up many times. The chain uses TRBV7-9 and TRBJ1-2; 9 bases are a match to TRBD1. The J segment lost 4 bases and the V segment lost 6 bases, leaving 3 bases of the junction unmatched. The CDR3 runs 13 residues. Germline CDR1 SEHNR, CDR2 FQNEAQ (reference sequence). The CDR3 reads CASSTDRGYGYTF. The CDR3 DNA is TGTGCCAGCAGTACGGACAGGGGCTATGGCTACACCTTC. The entire variable domain, with the rest obtained from reference TRBV7-9 and TRBJ1-2, is as follows: DTGVSQNPRHKITKRGQNVTFRCDPISEHNRLYWYRQTLGQGPEFLTYFQNEAQLEKSRLLSDRFSAERPKGSFSTLEIQRTEQGDSAMYLCASSTDRGYGYTFGSGTRLTVV.

Details on this clone: Additional DNA sequences in this sample encode the identical CDR3. The V gene is TRBV5-6, the J gene TRBJ1-1; perhaps TRBD1 as D (6 bases). Trimming removed 0 bases from V and 0 bases from J, with 6 bases in between. The CDR3 is made up of 14 amino acids. Germline-derived CDR1 and CDR2 are SGHDT and YYEEEE. Written as DNA, the CDR3 is TGTGCCAGCAGCTTGGGACAGGTGAACACTGAAGCTTTCTTT. Its protein is CASSLGQVNTEAFF.

The chain uses TRBV19 and TRBJ2-7; 7 bases are shared with TRBD1. Trimming took 3 bases from V and 4 from J; bases not matched to a gene: 3. This CDR3 is built from 13 residues. The germline CDR1 and CDR2 sequences are LNHDA and SQIVND (reference sequence). The CDR3 here is CASSIEQGYEQYV. The CDR3 coding sequence is TGTGCCAGTAGTATCGAACAGGGGTACGAGCAGTACGTC.

The chain combines TRBV5-1 with TRBJ2-1; tentatively, D is TRBD2 (5 bases). Trimming cost V 4 bases and J 1 base, with 15 bases left between them. Germline CDR1 is SGHRS and CDR2 is YFSETQ. The CDR3 is 16 amino acids. The CDR3, as DNA: TGCGCCAGCAGCCCGACTCGGACGGGGTCCTACAATGAGCAGTTCTTC. This gives the protein CASSPTRTGSYNEQFF.

The rearrangement joins TRBV6-5 to TRBJ2-2, with D uncertain. The CDR3 has 12 residues. CDR1 is MNHEY and CDR2 is SVGAGI in the germline V gene. V dropped 6 bases and J dropped 7 bases, with 9 bases sitting between them. The CDR3 sequence is CASRLLVGELFF. DNA for the CDR3: TGTGCCAGCAGACTGCTCGTCGGGGAGCTGTTTTTT.

Worth noting for this clone: Distinct nucleotide sequences in the sample also encode this CDR3. The chain carries TRBV27 and TRBJ1-2; unclear D gene. The germline CDR1 and CDR2 sequences are MNHEY and SMNVEV (reference sequence). Trimming removed 5 bases from V and 5 bases from J, with 9 bases in between. There are 12 residues in the CDR3. The CDR3 loop is CASSPSGYGYTF. CDR3 sequence (DNA): TGTGCCAGCAGTCCCAGCGGGTATGGCTACACCTTC.

This chain uses TRBV28 with TRBJ1-5; possibly TRBD1 for D (6 bases). The CDR3 runs 15 residues. With 5 bases removed from V and 0 bases from J, the gap between germline ends came to 11 bases. Germline assignment: CDR1 MDHEN and CDR2 SYDVKM. This CDR3 is CASSQGTYSNQPQHF. As DNA, the CDR3 is TGTGCCAGCAGTCAGGGGACCTATAGCAATCAGCCCCAGCATTTT.

The chain joins TRBV5-6 to TRBJ2-1, with TRBD2 as a possible D gene (5 bases). Germline V gives CDR1 SGHDT, CDR2 YYEEEE. Trimming took off 0 bases at V and 9 bases at J, with 10 bases between the two ends. The CDR3 spans 13 residues. CDR3 protein: CASSLAGVTEQFF. CDR3 coding DNA: TGTGCCAGCAGCTTGGCCGGGGTTACTGAGCAGTTCTTC.

The CDR3 nucleotides are TGTGCCAGCAGCGTAGAATCTGGGACAGAAGCTTTCTTT. Translation: CASSVESGTEAFF. The chain is built from TRBV9 and TRBJ1-1; tentatively, D is TRBD1 (6 bases). Germline V gives CDR1 SGDLS, CDR2 YYNGEE. Between the trimmed V and J ends, which lost 0 bases and 8 bases, there was a span of 11 bases. The CDR3 contains 13 residues.

This chain joins TRBV7-9 and TRBJ1-6; D is unclear. The CDR3 has 14 amino acids. Germline CDR1 and CDR2: SEHNR and FQNEAQ (reference sequence). Between the trimmed V and J ends, which lost 1 base and 5 bases, there was a span of 6 bases. The CDR3 region has the DNA TGTGCCAGCAGCTTAGGAGGCAATAATTCACCCCTCCACTTT. Encoded protein: CASSLGGNNSPLHF.

The chain carries TRBV6-5 and TRBJ2-1; tentative D call: TRBD1 (6 bases). V lost 6 bases to trimming and J lost 1 base, with 13 bases between them. The CDR3 is made up of 15 amino acids. The germline gives CDR1 MNHEY, CDR2 SVGAGI. The CDR3 region is CASRIQGSSYNEQFF. In DNA form, the CDR3 reads TGTGCCAGCAGAATCCAGGGGAGTTCCTACAATGAGCAGTTCTTC.